Detailed here is one T cell receptor (beta chain). These data are taken from a study of T-cell reconstitution after alpha-beta-depleted transplantation in children. The library targeted TCRbeta and was prepared with unique molecular identifiers. TCRdb re-called the PCR reads through MiXCR, storing one row per CDR3 protein. Among some 80,000 distinct CDR3 sequences listed, 18% were seen once. This CDR3 has 14 amino acids. Losses at the gene ends were 5 bases for V and 6 bases for J; bases not matched to a gene: 9. Germline V gene sequence: CDR1 ENHRY, CDR2 SYGVKD. The receptor's source is a male patient under 10 years old who had a stem cell transplant for acute lymphoblastic leukemia, so the T cells may come from the graft donor. The source material was PBMCs, mostly from graft donor cells, sampled 360 days after TCRalphabeta/CD19-depleted stem cell transplant. This rearrangement joins TRBV10-3 to TRBJ2-7; 8 nucleotides align to TRBD1. CDR3 in DNA: TGTGCCATCAGTTTTAGGACAGGGTTTGCCGAGCAGTACTTC. Protein product: CAISFRTGFAEQYF.